Below are 26 T cell receptor beta chains sequenced from a single sample in a study of blood T cell repertoires in COVID-19 (dated by TCRdb to the early 2020s). Library creation used the immunoSEQ multiplex PCR assay. TCRdb re-hosts the immuneACCESS table, in-frame sequences only. Its copies lack some clones; in the studies checked, an unresolved V gene accounts for under half of them, and the cause for the rest is not known. This sample is represented by under 200,000 clones; about 87% of them were singletons. The top ten constitute around 2.6% of the sample. The specimen was peripheral blood. Receptors were obtained from a man aged 40-49 years with active or convalescent COVID-19.

The V gene is TRBV27, the J gene TRBJ2-1; 10 bases fit TRBD2. Germline V gene sequence: CDR1 MNHEY, CDR2 SMNVEV (reference sequence). Trimming at V came to 4 bases and at J to 12 bases, leaving 15 bases not matched to a gene. CDR3 length: 16 residues. The CDR3 nucleotides are TGTGCCAGCAGTTACAACCGAAGGACTAGCGGCCCCTTGCAGTTCTTC. Translating gives CASSYNRRTSGPLQFF.

V usage is TRBV30 and J usage is TRBJ1-6, with D unclear. The V end lost 8 bases, the J end lost 10 bases, and 15 bases lay between the germline ends. The CDR3 extends over 12 amino acids. Germline-derived CDR1 and CDR2 are GTSNPN and SVGIG (reference sequence). For the CDR3, the DNA is TGTGCCAGACGGGAACAGACCTCACCCCTCCACTTT. It yields the protein CARREQTSPLHF.

The chain employs TRBV6-5 and TRBJ1-5, with 8 bases fitting TRBD1. Trimming cost V 11 bases and J 3 bases; bases outside gene matches: 6. Germline V gene data show CDR1 as MNHEY and CDR2 as SVGAGI. The CDR3 covers 13 residues. The CDR3 nucleotides read TGTGCCGGAACAGGGGGGCTCAATCAGCCCCAGCATTTT. As protein: CAGTGGLNQPQHF.

J is TRBJ1-1 and V is TRBV5-1; TRBD1 matches at 8 bases. With 3 bases clipped from V and 5 bases from J, the junction kept 6 bases outside the gene matches. Germline-derived CDR1 and CDR2 are SGHRS and YFSETQ. CDR3 length: 14 amino acids. The CDR3 region has the DNA TGCGCCAGCAGCTCCGGACAGGGAGGAACTGAAGCTTTCTTT. The encoded protein is CASSSGQGGTEAFF.

The chain has TRBV6-6 and TRBJ2-3; D perhaps matches TRBD2 (7 bases). CDR1 is MNHNY and CDR2 is SVGAGI in the germline V gene (reference sequence). The length of the CDR3 is 16 residues. V gave up 5 bases and J gave up 2 bases, with 17 bases separating them. CDR3 sequence reads: CASSRGGGGSTDTQYF. For the CDR3, the DNA is TGTGCCAGCAGTCGAGGGGGGGGCGGCTCCACAGATACGCAGTATTTT.

The CDR3 sequence: CASSSILGATGELFF. The CDR3 DNA sequence: TGTGCCAGCAGCTCTATTCTGGGGGCAACCGGGGAGCTGTTTTTT. The rearrangement uses TRBV11-2 and TRBJ2-2, with D possibly matching TRBD1 (6 bases). CDR3 length: 15 amino acids. V was pared by 4 bases and J by 5 bases, with 14 bases between. Germline loops: CDR1 SGHAT, CDR2 FQNNGV.

The V gene is TRBV28, the J gene TRBJ2-1; TRBD2 is a possible D gene (6 bases). Trimming removed 3 bases at V and 2 bases at J, with 11 bases between. CDR3 length: 15 residues. Germline CDR1 and CDR2: MDHEN and SYDVKM. This CDR3 is CASSLVEGAYNEQFF. The CDR3 DNA is TGTGCCAGCAGTTTGGTGGAGGGCGCCTACAATGAGCAGTTCTTC.

The chain combines TRBV28 with TRBJ1-2, with TRBD1 identical over 8 bases. Germline CDR1 and CDR2: MDHEN and SYDVKM. Unmatched junction bases numbered 9, after V lost 5 bases and J lost 7 bases. CDR3 size: 14 residues. The chain's CDR3 is CASSADRGGGGYTF. DNA for the CDR3: TGTGCCAGCAGTGCCGACAGGGGAGGAGGTGGCTACACCTTC.

The V and J genes are TRBV30 and TRBJ2-7, with TRBD2 matching over 11 bases. V lost 5 bases and J lost 3; bases outside the gene matches: 6. Germline V CDR1 and CDR2: GTSNPN, SVGIG (reference sequence). The CDR3 is 14 amino acids. The CDR3 spells CAWGPGTSGYEQYF. For the CDR3, the DNA is TGTGCCTGGGGTCCCGGGACTAGCGGCTACGAGCAGTACTTC.

CDR3 sequence (DNA): TGTGCCAGCAGCTCAACTGGGGGGTCGGTCACTGAAGCTTTCTTT. It codes for CASSSTGGSVTEAFF. This chain joins TRBV7-9 and TRBJ1-1, with D perhaps matching TRBD1 (5 bases). This CDR3 comprises 15 residues. CDR1 SEHNR and CDR2 FQNEAQ come from the germline V gene (reference sequence). Trimming removed 4 bases from V and 4 bases from J, with 16 bases in between.

The chain is built from TRBV20-1 and TRBJ2-1, with 8 positions matching TRBD1. Per germline, CDR1 DFQATT and CDR2 SNEGSKA (reference sequence). This CDR3 comprises 13 residues. J was trimmed by 8 bases and V by 3 bases; bases with no gene match: 6. CDR3 nucleotide sequence: TGCAGTGCTAGTTTTGCCAGGGGGCATGAGCAGTTCTTC. It translates to CSASFARGHEQFF.

The V and J genes are TRBV11-2 and TRBJ2-7, with 8 positions matching TRBD1. The CDR3 spans 13 residues. CDR1 and CDR2 from the germline V gene are SGHAT and FQNNGV. V was pared by 1 base and J by 12 bases, with 8 bases of the junction left unmatched. The CDR3 DNA follows: TGTGCCAGCAGCTTAGGGAGTGGGGACAGGCCGTACTTC. As protein: CASSLGSGDRPYF.

The chain couples TRBV11-2 to TRBJ1-1; D is possibly TRBD1 (5 bases). V was pared by 6 bases and J by 1 base, with 9 bases between. Germline V gene sequence: CDR1 SGHAT, CDR2 FQNNGV. The CDR3 runs to 13 residues. The CDR3 nucleotides are TGTGCCAGCAGTCCCCAGGGGAACACTGAAGCTTTCTTT. Protein product: CASSPQGNTEAFF.

The V gene is TRBV19, the J gene TRBJ2-7, with 10 bases lining up with TRBD2. V lost 11 bases, J lost 1 base, and 11 bases stayed unmatched. This CDR3 is built from 15 residues. CDR1 and CDR2 from the germline V gene are LNHDA and SQIVND (reference sequence). DNA of the CDR3: TGTGCCTCTAGGGCTAGCGGGGGCCGATCCTACGAGCAGTACTTC. Residues: CASRASGGRSYEQYF.

The chain couples TRBV6-5 to TRBJ1-2; possibly TRBD1 for D (6 bases). CDR3 length: 13 residues. CDR1 is MNHEY, CDR2 SVGAGI, per germline. V lost 6 bases, J lost 6 bases, and 14 bases lay in between. As DNA, the CDR3 is TGTGCCAGCAGCAGACAGGAGTCTCATGGCTACACCTTC. Its translation: CASSRQESHGYTF.

This chain uses TRBV11-2 with TRBJ2-7, with 7 bases matching TRBD1. Germline lookup yields CDR1 SGHAT and CDR2 FQNNGV. This CDR3 is 14 amino acids long. V lost 4 bases, J lost 4 bases, and 7 bases stayed unmatched. CDR3: CASSSWDSDYEQYF. For the CDR3, the DNA is TGTGCCAGCAGCTCTTGGGACAGTGATTACGAGCAGTACTTC.

The CDR3 nucleotides are TGTGCCAGCAGCACCGGGACAGCCCCTTTGACCGGGGAGCTGTTTTTT. Translating gives CASSTGTAPLTGELFF. The V gene is TRBV7-9, the J gene TRBJ2-2; 7 bases map to TRBD1. Looked up from germline, CDR1 is SEHNR and CDR2 is FQNEAQ (reference sequence). V shed 5 bases and J 5 bases; nucleotides not matched to a gene: 11. CDR3 length: 16 amino acids.

The chain recombines TRBV20-1 with TRBJ2-5, with 7 bases identical to TRBD1. This CDR3 spans 11 amino acids. The germline CDR1 and CDR2 sequences are DFQATT and SNEGSKA (reference sequence). J gave up 8 bases and V 3 bases, and 3 bases lay outside the gene matches. DNA for the CDR3: TGCAGTGCTAGCCACAGGGGTACCCAGTACTTC. It codes for CSASHRGTQYF.

The gene calls are TRBV11-2 and TRBJ1-2; 7 bases match TRBD1. The CDR3 has 14 amino acids. The J segment lost 4 bases and the V segment lost 6 bases, leaving 8 bases of the junction unmatched. The germline gives CDR1 SGHAT, CDR2 FQNNGV. DNA of the CDR3: TGTGCCAGCAGGTACGGGACAGCAGGCTATGGCTACACCTTC. This translates into CASRYGTAGYGYTF.

J is TRBJ2-3 and V is TRBV3-1 (or the pseudogene TRBV3-2), with 12 bases identical to TRBD2. Losses at the gene ends were 8 bases for V and 0 bases for J; bases not matched to a gene: 3. CDR3 length: 15 residues. Germline V gene data show CDR1 as LGHDT and CDR2 as YNNKEL (reference sequence). The CDR3 loop reads CASQTSGGSTDTQYF. The CDR3 DNA reads TGTGCCAGCCAAACTAGCGGGGGGAGCACAGATACGCAGTATTTT.

The chain couples TRBV6-5 to TRBJ1-3; 12 bases align to TRBD1. V shed 7 bases, J shed 4 bases, and the junction held 5 bases outside the gene matches. The germline CDR1 and CDR2 sequences are MNHEY and SVGAGI. The CDR3 spans 15 residues. CDR3 coding DNA: TGTGCCAGCACGGGACAGGGGGCGATAGGAAACACCATATATTTT. Amino acids: CASTGQGAIGNTIYF.

V is TRBV16 and J is TRBJ1-5; 9 nucleotides align to TRBD1. The V segment lost 0 bases and the J segment 7 bases; nucleotides outside the gene matches: 10. Germline CDR1 and CDR2: KGHSY and FQNENV. The CDR3 sequence is 17 residues long. The CDR3 DNA reads TGTGCCAGCAGCCAATCGGGACAGGGTGGGGGGCACCAGCCCCAGCATTTT. Its translation: CASSQSGQGGGHQPQHF.

This clone appeared a single time. This chain joins TRBV5-4 and TRBJ1-4; the D gene is possibly TRBD1 (5 bases). V lost 1 base and J 0 bases, leaving 13 bases between the germline ends. This CDR3 is 17 amino acids long. Per the germline V gene, CDR1 is SGHNT and CDR2 is YYREEE (reference sequence). The CDR3 coding sequence is TGTGCCAGCAGCTTGTGGGAAGGGGAGGCAACTAATGAAAAACTGTTTTTT. Its translation is CASSLWEGEATNEKLFF. Combining the CDR3 with reference TRBV5-4 and TRBJ1-4 gives the whole variable domain ETGVTQSPTHLIKTRGQQVTLRCSSQSGHNTVSWYQQALGQGPQFIFQYYREEENGRGNFPPRFSGLQFPNYSSELNVNALELDDSALYLCASSLWEGEATNEKLFFGSGTQLSVL.

This clone was seen a single time. The chain combines TRBV13 with TRBJ1-2, with a weak D call TRBD1 (5 bases). Germline values: CDR1 PRHDT, CDR2 FYEKMQ (reference sequence). V lost 4 bases and J lost 0, with 9 bases in between. The CDR3 extends over 14 amino acids. The CDR3 here is CASSWRGANYGYTF. For the CDR3, the DNA is TGTGCCAGCAGCTGGAGGGGAGCTAACTATGGCTACACCTTC. Combining the CDR3 with reference TRBV13 and TRBJ1-2 gives the whole variable domain AAGVIQSPRHLIKEKRETATLKCYPIPRHDTVYWYQQGPGQDPQFLISFYEKMQSDKGSIPDRFSAQQFSDYHSELNMSSLELGDSALYFCASSWRGANYGYTFGSGTRLTVV.

The sample holds a few counts of this clone. The rearrangement joins TRBV11-2 to TRBJ2-7; the match to TRBD2 covers 8 bases. The CDR3 is 14 amino acids. Germline loops: CDR1 SGHAT, CDR2 FQNNGV. The ends lost 1 base at V and 5 bases at J; junction bases unmatched: 4. The CDR3: CASSLVRGANEQYF. The CDR3 DNA follows: TGTGCCAGCAGCTTAGTGCGGGGGGCGAACGAGCAGTACTTC.

The chain links TRBV4-1 to TRBJ2-7, with D tentatively TRBD2 (5 bases). Germline CDR1 and CDR2: MGHRA and YSYEKL. The CDR3 consists of 16 residues. Trimming removed 4 bases at V and 3 bases at J, with 19 bases between. The CDR3 reads CASSPLAGREDYEQYF. CDR3 coding DNA: TGCGCCAGCAGCCCTCTCGCGGGTCGTGAGGACTACGAGCAGTACTTC.